This T cell receptor beta chain was obtained from a study of cytomegalovirus exposure and HLA in healthy donors. CDR3 length: 13 residues. V lost 8 bases and J lost 2; bases outside the gene matches: 5. The germline gives CDR1 SNHLY, CDR2 FYNNEI. Some clones are missing from TCRdb's copy, which holds only in-frame ones; the method was immunoSEQ multiplex PCR. Of a few hundred thousand clones in the sample, around 86% were seen once. The V and J genes are TRBV2 and TRBJ1-1, with TRBD1 identical over 7 bases. The material sequenced was PBMCs. The TCR was taken from a woman aged 18-29 years in good health and CMV-seronegative. CDR3 bases: TGTGCCAGCGGGAACAGGGGAAACACTGAAGCTTTCTTT. Encoded protein: CASGNRGNTEAFF.